This T cell receptor (beta chain) came from a study of PD-1 blockade in classical Hodgkin lymphoma. Looking at the study overall: Treatment was intravenous nivolumab, 3 mg/kg every 2 weeks, until progression. Findings and caveats of the study: By C4D1 there was a significant rise in CD4+ TCR diversity but not in CD8+ TCR diversity. Patients with a complete response exhibited baseline diversity comparable to newly diagnosed patients.

Regarding this clone: Its matching antigen is unknown.

Indicated time point: cycle 4 day 1 (C4D1), after more than five weeks of nivolumab. All the patients suffered relapse after autologous stem cell transplantation, and brentuximab vedotin exposure differed. Researchers used magnetic negative selection to pull out pure CD4+ T cells from thawed PBMCs. Libraries were prepared by immunoSEQ multiplex PCR; TCRdb keeps only in-frame clonotypes and omits some of them. The sample has around 13,000 clones; roughly 90% are singletons. V was trimmed by 1 base and J by 3 bases, leaving 11 bases between them. This CDR3 comprises 14 residues. CDR1 and CDR2 from the germline V gene are SGHRS and YFSETQ.

The input for sequencing was CD4+ T cells from blood, taken before the fourth cycle of nivolumab. This chain joins TRBV5-1 and TRBJ2-7, with TRBD1 as a possible D gene (6 bases). This TCR came from a human donor with classical Hodgkin lymphoma. CDR3 in DNA: TGCGCCAGCAGCTTGTACGGCAGGGGCTACGAGCAGTACTTC. Translating gives CASSLYGRGYEQYF.